Following are 21 T cell receptor beta chains from one sample sequenced in a study of T cell changes during pregnancy in multiple sclerosis. The protocol was immunoSEQ multiplex PCR, while the TCRdb copy is restricted to in-frame clones and leaves out a portion. The sample consists of approximately 97,000 clones, 90% of them appearing once. This specimen consisted of peripheral blood, obtained in the second trimester of pregnancy. The receptors come from a female donor in good health, enrolled as a control in a pregnancy study.

The chain joins TRBV19 to TRBJ1-5; 9 bases are a match to TRBD1. The CDR3 covers 16 residues. The germline CDR1 and CDR2 sequences are LNHDA and SQIVND (reference sequence). Trimming took 6 bases from V and 6 from J; bases not matched to a gene: 12. The CDR3 loop reads CASREPGQGKGQPQHF. The CDR3 nucleotides are TGTGCCAGTAGGGAACCGGGACAGGGAAAGGGTCAGCCCCAGCATTTT.

The chain is built from TRBV28 and TRBJ2-7; D is perhaps TRBD1 (6 bases). Between the trimmed V and J ends, which lost 5 bases and 4 bases, there was a span of 15 bases. Germline CDR1 MDHEN, CDR2 SYDVKM. This CDR3 is 14 amino acids long. Here the CDR3 reads CASSPDRIRYEQYF. For the CDR3, the DNA is TGTGCCAGCAGTCCTGACAGGATCCGGTACGAGCAGTACTTC. Full variable domain (rest looked up from reference TRBV28 and TRBJ2-7): DVKVTQSSRYLVKRTGEKVFLECVQDMDHENMFWYRQDPGLGLRLIYFSYDVKMKEKGDIPEGYSVSREKKERFSLILESASTNQTSMYLCASSPDRIRYEQYFGPGTRLTVT.

The chain is built from TRBV2 and TRBJ1-5; D not resolved. Trimming stripped 2 bases from V and 0 bases from J, with 8 bases between. This CDR3 comprises 15 residues. Germline V gene lookup returns CDR1 SNHLY and CDR2 FYNNEI. CDR3 nucleotide sequence: TGTGCCAGCAGTGAACGGTCCTTTAGCAATCAGCCCCAGCATTTT. Translated, it gives CASSERSFSNQPQHF.

The chain links TRBV14 to TRBJ1-3; D remains unclear. Per germline, CDR1 SGHDN and CDR2 FVKESK. V lost 0 bases to trimming and J lost 0 bases, with 9 bases between them. This CDR3 is built from 16 residues. In DNA form, the CDR3 reads TGTGCCAGCAGCCAAGATCGTCTGAGCTCTGGAAACACCATATATTTT. This codes for CASSQDRLSSGNTIYF.

This clone came up once. V gene TRBV27 combines with J gene TRBJ2-2, with a possible D match to TRBD1 (5 bases). CDR1 is MNHEY and CDR2 is SMNVEV in the germline V gene (reference sequence). Trimming removed 2 bases from V and 4 bases from J, with 17 bases in between. The length of the CDR3 is 17 residues. The CDR3: CASSLLGPASLTGELFF. CDR3 nucleotides: TGTGCCAGCAGTTTACTGGGGCCAGCCAGCCTCACCGGGGAGCTGTTTTTT.

A few counts support this clone. This rearrangement joins TRBV9 to TRBJ1-1, with TRBD1 identical over 7 bases. Trimming cost V 1 base and J 2 bases; bases outside gene matches: 5. Germline CDR1 SGDLS, CDR2 YYNGEE. The CDR3 is 15 amino acids. The CDR3 region has the DNA TGTGCCAGCAGCGTAACGACAGGGAGTAACACTGAAGCTTTCTTT. Amino acids: CASSVTTGSNTEAFF.

The rearrangement joins TRBV9 to TRBJ2-7, with TRBD2 as a possible D gene (6 bases). The CDR3 loop spans 15 amino acids. The V and J ends lost 0 bases and 7 bases respectively, with 17 bases between them. Germline CDR1 is SGDLS and CDR2 is YYNGEE. The CDR3 DNA reads as TGTGCCAGCAGCGTAGCTGCGGGACCTGGGGAGGAGCAGTACTTC. This codes for CASSVAAGPGEEQYF.

This sequence joins TRBV7-8 and TRBJ2-7, with TRBD1 identical over 10 bases. The V segment lost 5 bases and the J segment 5 bases; nucleotides outside the gene matches: 15. Germline CDR1 SGHVS, CDR2 FQNEAQ. The CDR3 spans 17 residues. CDR3 residues: CASSPNHRRDRGHEQYF. The CDR3 nucleotides are TGTGCCAGCAGCCCAAACCACCGACGGGACAGGGGCCACGAGCAGTACTTC.

This chain links TRBV6-1 with TRBJ2-2, with 8 bases that match TRBD1. In germline, CDR1 is MNHNS, CDR2 SASEGT. The CDR3 totals 14 residues. V was pared by 4 bases and J by 4 bases, with 2 bases of the junction left unmatched. CDR3 protein: CASSATGGTGELFF. In DNA form, the CDR3 reads TGTGCCAGCAGTGCCACAGGGGGCACCGGGGAGCTGTTTTTT.

The V and J genes are TRBV30 and TRBJ1-2, with unresolved D. Looked up from germline, CDR1 is GTSNPN and CDR2 is SVGIG (reference sequence). CDR3 size: 17 residues. With 0 bases removed from V and 4 bases from J, the gap between germline ends came to 21 bases. The CDR3 nucleotides read TGTGCCTGGAGTGTAGGTACGGTGTCCTTCGGGTTCTATGGCTACACCTTC. Translated, it gives CAWSVGTVSFGFYGYTF. Full variable domain (outside the CDR3, taken from reference TRBV30 and TRBJ1-2): SQTIHQWPATLVQPVGSPLSLECTVEGTSNPNLYWYRQAAGRGLQLLFYSVGIGQISSEVPQNLSASRPQDRQFILSSKKLLLSDSGFYLCAWSVGTVSFGFYGYTFGSGTRLTVV.

V and J are TRBV7-8 and TRBJ2-5; D call uncertain. CDR3 length: 17 residues. CDR1 is SGHVS, CDR2 FQNEAQ, per germline. The V gene lost 5 bases and the J gene lost 5 bases, with 24 bases spanning the gap. The CDR3 region has the DNA TGTGCCAGCAGCCGCGAGACCGGTAGGAGAGTCGGGGAGACCCAGTACTTC. Its translation: CASSRETGRRVGETQYF.

This chain connects TRBV6-5 to TRBJ2-7; the match to TRBD1 covers 10 bases. The germline V gene encodes CDR1 MNHEY and CDR2 SVGAGI. V trimming: 5 bases; J trimming: 3 bases; junction bases outside the gene matches: 4. This CDR3 has 14 amino acids. CDR3 DNA: TGTGCCAGCAGTAGGTGGGACAGGGGCTACGAGCAGTACTTC. This gives the protein CASSRWDRGYEQYF.

This clone was recorded once. The genes are TRBV28 and TRBJ2-5; 7 nucleotides agree with TRBD1. Germline CDR1 and CDR2: MDHEN and SYDVKM. CDR3 length equals 15 residues. J was trimmed by 5 bases and V by 5 bases; bases with no gene match: 11. The CDR3 is CASSASTGFGETQYF. In nucleotides, the CDR3 is TGTGCCAGCAGTGCCTCGACAGGGTTCGGGGAGACCCAGTACTTC.

V is TRBV28 and J is TRBJ2-7, with 9 bases that match TRBD1. The CDR3 has 13 amino acids. J lost 5 bases, V lost 5 bases, and 4 bases had no gene match. Germline values: CDR1 MDHEN, CDR2 SYDVKM. CDR3 in DNA: TGTGCCAGCAGTCCCGGGACAGGGAACGAGCAGTACTTC. As protein: CASSPGTGNEQYF.

The gene calls are TRBV6-6 and TRBJ2-3, with no clear D. V dropped 6 bases and J dropped 2 bases, with 6 bases sitting between them. Germline CDR1 reads MNHNY; CDR2 reads SVGAGI (reference sequence). The CDR3 is 12 residues long. The CDR3: CASRPTTDTQYF. The CDR3 DNA is TGTGCCAGCAGACCTACCACAGATACGCAGTATTTT.

The chain couples TRBV18 to TRBJ2-7; D remains unclear. This CDR3 is 16 amino acids long. Germline CDR1 and CDR2: KGHSH and LQKENI. V dropped 3 bases and J dropped 2 bases, with 17 bases sitting between them. CDR3 DNA: TGTGCCAGCTCACCCCGCGTCCTGATCTTCGCCTACGAGCAGTACTTC. The encoded protein is CASSPRVLIFAYEQYF.

This chain joins TRBV9 and TRBJ2-3, with 8 bases fitting TRBD2. In germline, CDR1 is SGDLS, CDR2 YYNGEE. The CDR3 totals 13 residues. Trimming cost V 8 bases and J 3 bases; bases outside gene matches: 5. This CDR3 reads CASSAGATDTQYF. CDR3 in DNA: TGTGCCAGTTCAGCGGGGGCGACAGATACGCAGTATTTT. Together with reference TRBV9 and TRBJ2-3, the CDR3 gives the full variable domain: DSGVTQTPKHLITATGQRVTLRCSPRSGDLSVYWYQQSLDQGLQFLIQYYNGEERAKGNILERFSAQQFPDLHSELNLSSLELGDSALYFCASSAGATDTQYFGPGTRLTVL.

This clone was counted a single time. The DNA for the CDR3 is TGTGCCAGCACTTGGGACTCCACTAGCACAGATACGCAGTATTTT. Translating it yields CASTWDSTSTDTQYF. This chain connects TRBV6-1 to TRBJ2-3; a possible D gene is TRBD2 (6 bases). Germline V CDR1 and CDR2: MNHNS, SASEGT. Trimming shortened V by 7 bases and J by 0 bases, and 14 bases separated the two germline ends. This CDR3 comprises 15 residues.

The chain recombines TRBV7-9 with TRBJ1-4; TRBD1 matches 7 bases. The CDR3 totals 14 residues. Per the germline V gene, CDR1 is SEHNR and CDR2 is FQNEAQ (reference sequence). Losses at the gene ends were 6 bases for V and 2 bases for J; bases not matched to a gene: 3. The CDR3, as DNA: TGTGCCAGCAGAGTACAGGGGACTAATGAAAAACTGTTTTTT. Translating it yields CASRVQGTNEKLFF. The full variable domain, with the rest looked up from reference TRBV7-9 and TRBJ1-4, is DTGVSQNPRHKITKRGQNVTFRCDPISEHNRLYWYRQTLGQGPEFLTYFQNEAQLEKSRLLSDRFSAERPKGSFSTLEIQRTEQGDSAMYLCASRVQGTNEKLFFGSGTQLSVL.

In regard to this clone: Other DNA sequences in the sample encode the same CDR3. DNA for the CDR3: TGTGCCAGCTCAAGGGACAGTGATAATTCACCCCTCCACTTT. Its translation is CASSRDSDNSPLHF. The chain has TRBV18 and TRBJ1-6; 7 bases line up with TRBD1. Trimming cost V 5 bases and J 5 bases; bases outside gene matches: 3. Germline assignment: CDR1 KGHSH and CDR2 LQKENI. This CDR3 comprises 14 residues.

This clone showed up just once. The chain has TRBV6-1 and TRBJ1-5; TRBD1 agrees at 7 bases. The V gene end was trimmed by 4 bases and the J gene end by 0 bases; junction bases not matched to a gene: 6. CDR3 length: 16 residues. The germline CDR1 and CDR2 sequences are MNHNS and SASEGT. As DNA, the CDR3 is TGTGCCAGCAGTGTCTTGACAGGGAATAGCAATCAGCCCCAGCATTTT. This codes for CASSVLTGNSNQPQHF.